The clone carrying this TCR beta chain appeared a few times. The target antigen is unknown. The CDR3 loop spans 14 amino acids. Per germline, CDR1 SGHNT and CDR2 YYREEE (reference sequence). Losses at the gene ends were 1 base for V and 7 bases for J; bases not matched to a gene: 2. The entry originates in a study of cytomegalovirus exposure and HLA in healthy donors. Study-level points and caveats: It was approximately 150 TCR beta chains that were listed as cytomegalovirus-associated.

The PCR employed 60 Vbeta primers together with 13 Jbeta primers. Data came from immunoSEQ multiplex PCR; TCRdb stores just in-frame clones and leaves some out. The sample carries some 87,000 clones, less than 65% recorded once. Sequenced sample: PBMCs. This TCR came from a woman under 40 in good health and CMV-seropositive. The rearrangement links TRBV5-4 to TRBJ1-4; 9 bases match TRBD1. The CDR3 is CASSLRQGGEKLFF. DNA of the CDR3: TGTGCCAGCAGCTTGCGACAGGGGGGTGAAAAACTGTTTTTT. The full variable domain, rest sourced from reference TRBV5-4 and TRBJ1-4, is ETGVTQSPTHLIKTRGQQVTLRCSSQSGHNTVSWYQQALGQGPQFIFQYYREEENGRGNFPPRFSGLQFPNYSSELNVNALELDDSALYLCASSLRQGGEKLFFGSGTQLSVL.